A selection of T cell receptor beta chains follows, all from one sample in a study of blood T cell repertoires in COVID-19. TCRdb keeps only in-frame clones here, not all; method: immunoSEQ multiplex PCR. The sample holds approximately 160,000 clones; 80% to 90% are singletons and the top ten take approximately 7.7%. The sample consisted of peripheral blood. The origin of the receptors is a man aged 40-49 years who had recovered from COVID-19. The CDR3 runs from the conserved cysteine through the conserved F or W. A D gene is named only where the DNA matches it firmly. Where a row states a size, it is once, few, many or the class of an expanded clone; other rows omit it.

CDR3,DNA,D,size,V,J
CASRRGSYGYTF,TGTGCCAGCAGAAGGGGCTCATATGGCTACACCTTC,.,.,TRBV6-5,TRBJ1-2
CASSPGTSDTGELFF,TGTGCCAGCAGCCCCGGGACTAGCGACACCGGGGAGCTGTTTTTT,TRBD2,.,TRBV4-2,TRBJ2-2
CAWTSGTVYGYTF,TGTGCCTGGACCTCCGGGACAGTCTATGGCTACACCTTC,TRBD1,.,TRBV30,TRBJ1-2
CASSLRQGNSYEQYF,TGCGCCAGCAGCCTCCGGCAGGGAAACTCCTACGAGCAGTACTTC,.,.,TRBV5-1,TRBJ2-7
CASSPGERGEQFF,TGTGCCAGCTCACCCGGGGAGCGTGGTGAGCAGTTCTTC,.,.,TRBV18,TRBJ2-1
CASSPGQGAGKLFF,TGTGCCAGCAGTCCGGGACAGGGGGCAGGGAAACTGTTTTTT,TRBD1,.,TRBV27,TRBJ1-4
CASTPRDRLIYGDTEAFF,TGTGCCAGTACCCCCCGGGACAGGCTAATTTACGGGGACACTGAAGCTTTCTTT,TRBD1,.,TRBV19,TRBJ1-1
CASSPGDLTGNTIYF,TGTGCCAGCAGCCCGGGGGACCTAACTGGAAACACCATATATTTT,.,.,TRBV6-5,TRBJ1-3
CASSLAGTGSSDTQYF,TGTGCCAGCAGCTTAGCCGGGACAGGGTCGTCAGATACGCAGTATTTT,TRBD1,once,TRBV7-2,TRBJ2-3
CAWMPGSGDTEAFF,TGTGCCTGGATGCCGGGGTCAGGAGACACTGAAGCTTTCTTT,.,.,TRBV30,TRBJ1-1
CASSYASGGPNEQFF,TGTGCCAGCAGTTACGCTAGCGGGGGACCCAATGAGCAGTTCTTC,TRBD2,.,TRBV6-2/TRBV6-3,TRBJ2-1
CASSFGRQGHYNEQFF,TGTGCCAGCAGCTTCGGTCGACAGGGACACTACAATGAGCAGTTCTTC,TRBD1,.,TRBV11-3,TRBJ2-1
CASSAGQGYGYTF,TGTGCCAGCAGCGCAGGGCAGGGCTATGGCTACACCTTC,.,few,TRBV7-9,TRBJ1-2
CASSPWTGTDTQYF,TGTGCCAGCAGCCCGTGGACAGGGACAGATACGCAGTATTTT,TRBD1,.,TRBV5-5,TRBJ2-3
CASSPRARASEQYF,TGTGCCAGCAGTCCCCGGGCCAGGGCCAGCGAGCAGTACTTC,.,.,TRBV11-3,TRBJ2-7
CSVEVIVGAGPNYGYTF,TGCAGCGTTGAAGTAATAGTAGGAGCAGGGCCTAACTATGGCTACACCTTC,.,.,TRBV29-1,TRBJ1-2